This T cell receptor (beta chain) was obtained from a study of blood T cell repertoires in COVID-19. The wider study: Sites in the United States, Italy and Spain provided acute and convalescent COVID-19 samples. The analysed material was cDNA or gDNA that came from T cells, B-cell-depleted T cells, or PBMCs.

In the source study's methods: Quantification of nucleated cells was approximated via reference gene primer amplification. The data were produced by immunoSEQ multiplex PCR, yet TCRdb's version contains in-frame clones alone and is incomplete. V and J calls and clone size are as listed in that table; D and trimming were resolved from the DNA. The data hold fewer than 350,000 clones, with 70% to 90% observed a single time. The participants were between roughly 18 and 90 years old and came from roughly 25 US areas. The V gene's germline CDR1 is MNHEY and CDR2 SMNVEV (reference sequence). This CDR3 region has 16 residues. Trimming cost V 5 bases and J 4 bases, with 20 bases left between them.

This clonotype originated in a woman aged 25 to 39 with acute COVID-19. Sample: PBMCs or T cells enriched from blood (not recorded which). The rearrangement joins TRBV27 to TRBJ1-1; D is possibly TRBD1 (6 bases). CDR3 in amino acids: CASSIQGSGLGTEAFF. CDR3 DNA sequence: TGTGCCAGCAGTATACAGGGTTCGGGGTTGGGCACTGAAGCTTTCTTT.